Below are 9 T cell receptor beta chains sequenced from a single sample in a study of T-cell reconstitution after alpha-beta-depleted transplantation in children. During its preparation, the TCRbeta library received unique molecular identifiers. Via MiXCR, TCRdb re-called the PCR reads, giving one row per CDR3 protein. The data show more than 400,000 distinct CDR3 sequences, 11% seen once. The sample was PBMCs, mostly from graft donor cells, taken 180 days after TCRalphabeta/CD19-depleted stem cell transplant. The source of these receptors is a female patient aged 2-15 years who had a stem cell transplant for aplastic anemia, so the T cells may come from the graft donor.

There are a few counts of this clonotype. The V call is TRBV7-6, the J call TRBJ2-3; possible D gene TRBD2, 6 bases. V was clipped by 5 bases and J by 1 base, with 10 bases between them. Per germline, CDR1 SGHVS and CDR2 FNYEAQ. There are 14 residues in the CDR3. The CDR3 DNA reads TGTGCCAGCAGCGGGGTAGCGGGCACAGATACGCAGTATTTT. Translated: CASSGVAGTDTQYF. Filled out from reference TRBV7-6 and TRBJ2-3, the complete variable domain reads GAGVSQSPRYKVTKRGQDVALRCDPISGHVSLYWYRQALGQGPEFLTYFNYEAQQDKSGLPNDRFSAERPEGSISTLTIQRTEQRDSAMYRCASSGVAGTDTQYFGPGTRLTVL.

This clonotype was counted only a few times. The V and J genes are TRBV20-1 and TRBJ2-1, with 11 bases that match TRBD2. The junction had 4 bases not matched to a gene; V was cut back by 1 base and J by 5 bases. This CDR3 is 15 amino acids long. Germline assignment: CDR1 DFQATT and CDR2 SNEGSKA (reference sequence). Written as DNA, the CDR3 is TGCAGTGCTAGAGTGGCTAGCGGGAGGAACAATGAGCAGTTCTTC. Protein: CSARVASGRNNEQFF.

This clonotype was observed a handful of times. The CDR3 sequence is CASSYSDGETQYF. DNA of the CDR3: TGTGCCAGCAGTTACTCGGACGGGGAGACCCAGTACTTC. The rearrangement joins TRBV6-6 to TRBJ2-5; D gene ambiguous. This CDR3 contains 13 residues. Germline lookup yields CDR1 MNHNY and CDR2 SVGAGI (reference sequence). Trimming removed 0 bases at V and 5 bases at J, with 7 bases between.

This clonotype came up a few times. This CDR3 is CASSRNVGREETQYF. The CDR3 DNA follows: TGCGCCAGCAGCCGTAATGTAGGCAGAGAAGAGACCCAGTACTTC. This sequence joins TRBV4-3 and TRBJ2-5; the D is unclear. The V and J ends lost 4 bases and 3 bases respectively, with 15 bases between them. Germline loops: CDR1 LGHNA, CDR2 YSLEER. This CDR3 contains 15 residues.

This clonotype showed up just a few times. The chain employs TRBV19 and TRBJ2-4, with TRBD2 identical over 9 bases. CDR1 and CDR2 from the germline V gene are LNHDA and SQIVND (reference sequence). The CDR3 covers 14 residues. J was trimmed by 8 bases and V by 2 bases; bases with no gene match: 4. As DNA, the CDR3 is TGTGCCAGTAGTATACTTAGCGGGAGCTACATTCAGTACTTC. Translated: CASSILSGSYIQYF.

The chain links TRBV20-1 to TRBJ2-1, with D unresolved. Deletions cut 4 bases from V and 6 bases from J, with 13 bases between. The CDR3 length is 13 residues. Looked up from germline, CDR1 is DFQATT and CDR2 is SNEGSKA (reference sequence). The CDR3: CSAIQPPLNEQFF. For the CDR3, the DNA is TGCAGTGCTATTCAACCCCCTCTCAATGAGCAGTTCTTC.

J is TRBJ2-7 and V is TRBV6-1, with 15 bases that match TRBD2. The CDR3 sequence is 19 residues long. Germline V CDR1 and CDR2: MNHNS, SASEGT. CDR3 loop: CASTLRGLAGGLTSFEQYV. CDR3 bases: TGTGCCAGCACCCTTCGGGGACTAGCGGGAGGCCTTACCTCCTTCGAGCAGTACGTC.

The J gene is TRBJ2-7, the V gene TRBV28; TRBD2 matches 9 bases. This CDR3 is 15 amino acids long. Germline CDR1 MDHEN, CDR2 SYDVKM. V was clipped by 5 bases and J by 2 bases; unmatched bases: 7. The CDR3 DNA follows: TGTGCCAGCAGTATCCAGCGGGAGGCACCCTACGAGCAGTACTTC. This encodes CASSIQREAPYEQYF.

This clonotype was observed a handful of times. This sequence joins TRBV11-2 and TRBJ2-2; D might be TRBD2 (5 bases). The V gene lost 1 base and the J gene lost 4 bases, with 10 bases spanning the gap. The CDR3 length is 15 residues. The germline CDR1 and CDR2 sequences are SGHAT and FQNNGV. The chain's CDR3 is CASSLGRTVTGELFF. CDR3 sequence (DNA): TGTGCCAGCAGCTTAGGACGGACTGTCACCGGGGAGCTGTTTTTT.